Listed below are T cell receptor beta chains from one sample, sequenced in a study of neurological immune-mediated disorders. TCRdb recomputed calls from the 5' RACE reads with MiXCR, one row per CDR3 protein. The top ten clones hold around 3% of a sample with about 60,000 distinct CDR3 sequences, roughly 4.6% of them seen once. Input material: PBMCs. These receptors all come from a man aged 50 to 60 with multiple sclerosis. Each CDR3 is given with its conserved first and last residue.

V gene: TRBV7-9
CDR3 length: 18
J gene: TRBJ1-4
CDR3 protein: CASSLAGRRAGGQEKLFF

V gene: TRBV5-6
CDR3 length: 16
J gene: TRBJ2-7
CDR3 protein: CASSQKWTLLKYEQYF

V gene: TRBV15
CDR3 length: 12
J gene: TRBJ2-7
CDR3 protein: CATSFSGIEQYF

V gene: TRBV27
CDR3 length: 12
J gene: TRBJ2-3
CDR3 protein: CASSPTPDTQYF

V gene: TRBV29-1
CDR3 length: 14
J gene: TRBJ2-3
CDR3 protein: CSPGPSAYTDTQYF

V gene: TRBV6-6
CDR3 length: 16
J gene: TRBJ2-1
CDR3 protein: CASGYPLAGQTGEQFF

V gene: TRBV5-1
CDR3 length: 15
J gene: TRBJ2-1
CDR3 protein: CASSLGTGGDNEQFF

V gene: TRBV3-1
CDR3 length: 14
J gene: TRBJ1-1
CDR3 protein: CASSQVRGNTEAFF

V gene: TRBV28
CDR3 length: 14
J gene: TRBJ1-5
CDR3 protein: CASLQGGANQPQNF

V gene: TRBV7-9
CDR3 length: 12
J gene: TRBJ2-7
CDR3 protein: CASSWGSYEQYF

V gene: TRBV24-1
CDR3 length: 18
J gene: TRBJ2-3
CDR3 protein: CATSDRGLAGAWGDTQYF

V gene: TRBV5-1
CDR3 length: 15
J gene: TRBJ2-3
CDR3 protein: CASSLDKGAGDTQYF

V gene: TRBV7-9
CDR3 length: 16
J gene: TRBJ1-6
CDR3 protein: CASSLGTGSAISPLHF

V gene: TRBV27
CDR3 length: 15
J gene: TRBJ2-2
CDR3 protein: CASSDGTSGTGELFF

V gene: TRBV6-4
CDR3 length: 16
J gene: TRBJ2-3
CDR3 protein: CASSDAVGQGTDTQYF

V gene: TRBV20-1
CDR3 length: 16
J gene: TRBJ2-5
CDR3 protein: CSARVLAGGPVETQYF

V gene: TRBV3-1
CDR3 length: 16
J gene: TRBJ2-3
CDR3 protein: CASSQDMSGVTDTQYF

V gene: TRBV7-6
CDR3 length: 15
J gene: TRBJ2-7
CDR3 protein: CASSLNPAGAGEQYF